A single sample is the source of the 6 T cell receptor beta chains below, sequenced in a study of blood T cells in healthy people across ages. A second PCR of roughly 7 to 11 cycles used a sample-barcoded 5' primer and a J-beta primer mix. TCRdb reprocessed the 5' RACE reads with MiXCR, giving one entry per CDR3 protein. In the table there are about a million distinct CDR3 sequences, 51% of which are singletons. Sequencing used blood. Every receptor here comes from a woman in her fifties or sixties in good health.

CDR3 loop: CASSSKSGVLVTDTQYF. CDR3 nucleotide sequence: TGTGCCAGCAGTTCAAAAAGCGGTGTCCTGGTAACAGATACGCAGTATTTT. The V gene is TRBV27, the J gene TRBJ2-3; a weak D match, TRBD2 (5 bases). V lost 4 bases to trimming and J lost 3 bases, with 20 bases between them. CDR1 and CDR2 (germline): MNHEY, SMNVEV (reference sequence). The CDR3 runs 17 residues.

This chain connects TRBV6-5 to TRBJ2-7; possible D gene TRBD1, 5 bases. The ends were cut back, 4 bases at V and 3 bases at J, with 13 bases in the middle. There are 14 residues in the CDR3. The germline V gene has CDR1 MNHEY and CDR2 SVGAGI. As DNA, the CDR3 is TGTGCCAGCAGTTTAGGGGTTCCTTACTACGAGCAGTACTTC. Amino acids: CASSLGVPYYEQYF.

This clonotype turned up a few times. This chain joins TRBV28 and TRBJ2-6; no clear D. The CDR3 spans 16 residues. V lost 2 bases, J lost 0 bases, and 8 bases lay in between. The germline V gene encodes CDR1 MDHEN and CDR2 SYDVKM. DNA for the CDR3: TGTGCCAGCAGTTTACACGGCGACTCTGGGGCCAACGTCCTGACTTTC. Translated, it gives CASSLHGDSGANVLTF.

This clonotype was detected a few times. V is TRBV28 and J is TRBJ2-6; no definite D call. CDR1 is MDHEN, CDR2 SYDVKM, per germline. V lost 4 bases, J lost 0 bases, and 10 bases lay in between. This CDR3 has 16 residues. The CDR3 region has the DNA TGTGCCAGCAGTTCCCATACTGACTCTGGGGCCAACGTCCTGACTTTC. It is translated as CASSSHTDSGANVLTF.

V gene TRBV20-1 combines with J gene TRBJ2-5, with D unclear. This CDR3 is 12 amino acids long. The germline V gene encodes CDR1 DFQATT and CDR2 SNEGSKA (reference sequence). Trimming shortened V by 4 bases and J by 5 bases, and 11 bases separated the two germline ends. DNA of the CDR3: TGCAGTGCTACCGACAAGCTTGAGACCCAGTACTTC. Its translation: CSATDKLETQYF.

The rearrangement links TRBV20-1 to TRBJ2-1; D gene unclear. Trimming took 2 bases from V and 5 from J, leaving 10 bases between them. Looked up from germline, CDR1 is DFQATT and CDR2 is SNEGSKA (reference sequence). The CDR3 has 13 residues. CDR3 in amino acids: CSARSLLDNEQFF. The CDR3 DNA reads as TGCAGTGCTAGATCCCTACTCGACAATGAGCAGTTCTTC.